The 14 T cell receptor beta chains below come from one sample, sequenced in a study of graft-versus-host responses after intestinal transplantation (dated by TCRdb to the early 2020s). Library preparation used the immunoSEQ multiplex PCR assay. TCRdb mirrors the immuneACCESS table, restricted to in-frame sequences. Some clones are absent from its copies; in checked studies, under half trace to an unresolved V gene, and the reason for the others is unknown. Counted in this sample were around 50,000 clones; roughly 90% of them appeared once. Jointly, the top ten make up 1.6% of the sample. The source material was PBMCs, sampled 26 days after transplant. These receptors all stem from a human patient who received an intestinal transplant, so some T cells may come from the graft donor.

The gene calls are TRBV18 and TRBJ2-7, with D perhaps TRBD1 (8 bases). V lost 5 bases to trimming and J lost 2 bases, with 16 bases between them. Germline values: CDR1 KGHSH, CDR2 LQKENI. The CDR3 consists of 15 residues. The CDR3 DNA follows: TGTGCCAGCTCAGCCATACAGGGGGGGCCCTACGAGCAGTACTTC. Translating gives CASSAIQGGPYEQYF.

The rearrangement uses TRBV13 and TRBJ1-1; a weak D match, TRBD1 (6 bases). This CDR3 is built from 13 residues. Deletions cut 4 bases from V and 5 bases from J, with 11 bases between. Germline loops: CDR1 PRHDT, CDR2 FYEKMQ (reference sequence). CDR3 in amino acids: CASSSRGGTEAFF. CDR3 in DNA: TGTGCCAGCAGCTCCAGGGGTGGGACTGAAGCTTTCTTT.

This clone was seen only a few times. The gene calls are TRBV5-1 and TRBJ2-7; 10 bases fit TRBD1. Germline V CDR1 and CDR2: SGHRS, YFSETQ. This CDR3 comprises 14 residues. The ends lost 4 bases at V and 4 bases at J; junction bases unmatched: 5. The CDR3, as DNA: TGCGCCAGCAGCGGGGGGGACAGGGGTTACGAGCAGTACTTC. Residues: CASSGGDRGYEQYF.

The J gene is TRBJ2-7, the V gene TRBV4-1; TRBD2 might be the D (5 bases). This CDR3 is built from 14 residues. The V end lost 0 bases, the J end lost 5 bases, and 11 bases lay between the germline ends. Germline assignment: CDR1 MGHRA and CDR2 YSYEKL. CDR3 coding DNA: TGCGCCAGCAGCCAAGATCCGGCCGGGGACGAGCAGTACTTC. Its protein is CASSQDPAGDEQYF.

The V gene is TRBV6-5, the J gene TRBJ2-1; 10 nucleotides align to TRBD2. The CDR3 runs 16 residues. Unmatched junction bases numbered 2, after V lost 0 bases and J lost 3 bases. Germline V gene lookup returns CDR1 MNHEY and CDR2 SVGAGI. This CDR3 reads CASSYSLAGRYNEQFF. CDR3 bases: TGTGCCAGCAGTTACTCACTAGCGGGACGCTACAATGAGCAGTTCTTC.

This clone was observed a few times. V gene TRBV6-5 combines with J gene TRBJ1-1; 7 positions agree with TRBD1. The CDR3 is 14 residues long. Germline V CDR1 and CDR2: MNHEY, SVGAGI. J was trimmed by 4 bases and V by 6 bases; bases with no gene match: 8. CDR3 sequence: CASSPGQLGTEAFF. The CDR3 DNA follows: TGTGCCAGCAGCCCGGGACAGTTGGGCACTGAAGCTTTCTTT.

The V and J genes are TRBV18 and TRBJ1-5; 8 positions match TRBD1. This CDR3 has 13 amino acids. Germline lookup yields CDR1 KGHSH and CDR2 LQKENI. The V segment lost 6 bases and the J segment 4 bases; nucleotides outside the gene matches: 2. CDR3 sequence reads: CASSDRGNQPQHF. The CDR3 bases are TGTGCCAGCTCCGACAGGGGAAATCAGCCCCAGCATTTT.

This clone showed up just once. The rearrangement uses TRBV11-2 and TRBJ2-7; 13 bases are a match to TRBD2. Germline trimming cut 1 base from V and 1 base from J; bases unmatched to any gene: 10. This CDR3 is built from 19 residues. The germline gives CDR1 SGHAT, CDR2 FQNNGV. This CDR3 reads CASSLGRLAGGSGSYEQYF. The CDR3 region has the DNA TGTGCCAGCAGCTTAGGAAGACTAGCGGGAGGATCAGGGTCCTACGAGCAGTACTTC.

The rearrangement links TRBV6-6 to TRBJ2-5, with TRBD1 matching 11 bases. The CDR3 has 15 amino acids. V lost 10 bases to trimming and J lost 4 bases; unmatched junction nucleotides: 11. Germline-derived CDR1 and CDR2 are MNHNY and SVGAGI (reference sequence). The CDR3 here is CATGGDRGAGETQYF. The CDR3 coding sequence is TGTGCCACCGGCGGGGACAGGGGGGCGGGAGAGACCCAGTACTTC.

V and J are TRBV15 and TRBJ2-7; D may be TRBD2 (6 bases). CDR1 and CDR2 from the germline V gene are LNHNV and YYDKDF (reference sequence). V shed 0 bases and J shed 5 bases, with 20 bases lying between them. The CDR3 runs to 17 residues. The CDR3 DNA sequence: TGTGCCACCAGCAGAGAGCCTCTTCCAGGGCGCGGGGACGAGCAGTACTTC. Translation gives CATSREPLPGRGDEQYF. Looking up the rest from reference TRBV15 and TRBJ2-7 gives the full variable domain: DAMVIQNPRYQVTQFGKPVTLSCSQTLNHNVMYWYQQKSSQAPKLLFHYYDKDFNNEADTPDNFQSRRPNTSFCFLDIRSPGLGDTAMYLCATSREPLPGRGDEQYFGPGTRLTVT.

V gene TRBV5-1 combines with J gene TRBJ2-7; 10 bases agree with TRBD1. This CDR3 is built from 19 residues. Germline trimming cut 0 bases from V and 4 bases from J; bases unmatched to any gene: 16. CDR1 and CDR2 (germline): SGHRS, YFSETQ. CDR3 protein: CASSLVIGDRGSVRYEQYF. The DNA for the CDR3 is TGCGCCAGCAGCTTGGTGATTGGGGACAGGGGATCGGTACGATACGAGCAGTACTTC.

The chain is built from TRBV4-2 and TRBJ2-1; 9 bases match TRBD2. Looked up from germline, CDR1 is LGHNA and CDR2 is YNFKEQ. V was pared by 4 bases and J by 5 bases, with 6 bases of the junction left unmatched. This CDR3 region has 15 residues. The CDR3 protein is CASSLSGSRNNEQFF. The CDR3 region has the DNA TGTGCCAGCAGCCTTAGCGGGAGCCGGAACAATGAGCAGTTCTTC.

This clone was picked up a small number of times. V and J are TRBV13 and TRBJ2-7; the match to TRBD1 covers 8 bases. The CDR3 spans 14 residues. J was trimmed by 4 bases and V by 5 bases; bases with no gene match: 7. CDR1 PRHDT and CDR2 FYEKMQ come from the germline V gene (reference sequence). The CDR3 nucleotides are TGTGCCAGCAGCGGGGGCAGGGGGCAATACGAGCAGTACTTC. This sequence encodes CASSGGRGQYEQYF. Variable domain in full (rest from reference TRBV13 and TRBJ2-7): AAGVIQSPRHLIKEKRETATLKCYPIPRHDTVYWYQQGPGQDPQFLISFYEKMQSDKGSIPDRFSAQQFSDYHSELNMSSLELGDSALYFCASSGGRGQYEQYFGPGTRLTVT.

The V gene is TRBV6-1, the J gene TRBJ2-7; TRBD1 matches 11 bases. This CDR3 has 15 amino acids. The V and J ends lost 6 bases and 0 bases, in that order; junction bases with no gene match: 4. Germline V CDR1 and CDR2: MNHNS, SASEGT. The CDR3, as DNA: TGTGCCAGCAGGGAGGGACAGGGGGTCTCCTACGAGCAGTACTTC. As protein: CASREGQGVSYEQYF.